Below are 20 T cell receptor beta chains sequenced from a single sample in a study of T-cell memory formation after mild COVID-19. TCRdb processed the 5' RACE reads anew with MiXCR; each CDR3 protein has one entry. The data contain under 300,000 distinct CDR3 sequences, over 9% of them singletons. The sample consisted of PBMCs or a T cell subset sorted from them (not recorded which). These receptors came from a man between 18 and 29 years old who had mild COVID-19 (a few samples of this study predate the infection). Cell type and time point are not known.

The CDR3, as DNA: TGCGCCAGCAGCTTGGCCGGTGGAGTCCGAGAGACCCAGTACTTC. Translation: CASSLAGGVRETQYF. J is TRBJ2-5 and V is TRBV5-1; unclear D gene. CDR3 length: 15 residues. Deletions cut 0 bases from V and 4 bases from J, with 13 bases between. Germline CDR1 SGHRS, CDR2 YFSETQ.

This clonotype was seen a handful of times. The chain carries TRBV28 and TRBJ1-2; weak D call: TRBD1 (5 bases). This CDR3 is built from 15 residues. V was shortened by 2 bases and J by 3 bases, with 13 bases between the two germline ends. Germline loops: CDR1 MDHEN, CDR2 SYDVKM. The CDR3 spells CASSLGDPSYYGYTF. The CDR3 DNA is TGTGCCAGCAGTTTAGGGGACCCCTCTTACTATGGCTACACCTTC.

This chain joins TRBV7-9 and TRBJ2-7, with a tentative D call TRBD2 (6 bases). Germline CDR1 and CDR2: SEHNR and FQNEAQ (reference sequence). The germline V and J ends were trimmed by 3 bases and 3 bases, with 9 bases remaining between them. There are 13 residues in the CDR3. For the CDR3, the DNA is TGTGCCAGCAGCTTGGAGGGAATCTACGAGCAGTACGTC. Encoded protein: CASSLEGIYEQYV.

This clonotype was counted many times. The rearrangement joins TRBV7-2 to TRBJ2-5; D unclear. The length of the CDR3 is 13 residues. Germline loops: CDR1 SGHTA, CDR2 FQGNSA. V was clipped by 2 bases and J by 1 base, with 5 bases between them. In DNA, the CDR3 is TGTGCCAGCAGCTTATCCCTCCAAGAGACCCAGTACTTC. Amino acid sequence: CASSLSLQETQYF.

This clonotype appeared a few times. The genes are TRBV7-8 and TRBJ1-5; D may be TRBD1 (5 bases). Germline V lookup: CDR1 SGHVS, CDR2 FQNEAQ. The CDR3 has 14 amino acids. Trimming left V 2 bases short and J 3 bases short, with 8 bases between. CDR3 protein: CASSLRQYNQPQHF. The DNA for the CDR3 is TGTGCCAGCAGCTTACGACAGTACAATCAGCCCCAGCATTTT. Complete variable domain (other parts from reference TRBV7-8 and TRBJ1-5): GAGVSQSPRYKVAKRGQDVALRCDPISGHVSLFWYQQALGQGPEFLTYFQNEAQLDKSGLPSDRFFAERPEGSVSTLKIQRTQQEDSAVYLCASSLRQYNQPQHFGDGTRLSIL.

This chain joins TRBV20-1 and TRBJ1-4, with 8 positions matching TRBD1. This CDR3 spans 13 amino acids. Germline values: CDR1 DFQATT, CDR2 SNEGSKA (reference sequence). J was trimmed by 7 bases and V by 5 bases; bases with no gene match: 6. This chain's CDR3 is CSAATGAFEKLFF. The CDR3 DNA reads TGCAGTGCTGCGACAGGGGCTTTTGAAAAACTGTTTTTT.

The rearrangement links TRBV5-5 to TRBJ2-5, with 7 bases that match TRBD2. V gave up 6 bases and J gave up 5 bases; unmatched junction bases: 13. CDR3 length: 15 amino acids. Germline V gives CDR1 SGHKS, CDR2 YYEKEE (reference sequence). Written as DNA, the CDR3 is TGTGCCAGCACCCTGGCCGGGGCGGGAGTGGAGACCCAGTACTTC. Amino acid sequence: CASTLAGAGVETQYF.

This clonotype was seen more than once but under ten times. The rearrangement links TRBV6-1 to TRBJ2-1, with TRBD1 matching 11 bases. With 3 bases clipped from V and 15 bases from J, the junction kept 10 bases outside the gene matches. Germline values: CDR1 MNHNS, CDR2 SASEGT. This CDR3 is built from 14 residues. In DNA form, the CDR3 reads TGTGCCAGCAGTGACACCGGGACAGGGGGGGGGCGGTTCTTC. As protein: CASSDTGTGGGRFF.

This clonotype has ten or more counts. The V and J genes are TRBV7-8 and TRBJ1-6; D gene unclear. The V gene's germline CDR1 is SGHVS and CDR2 FQNEAQ. Between the trimmed V and J ends, which lost 3 bases and 5 bases, there was a span of 8 bases. This CDR3 is built from 14 residues. The CDR3 region is CASSFMGNNSPLHF. In nucleotides, the CDR3 is TGTGCCAGCAGCTTTATGGGGAATAATTCACCCCTCCACTTT.

The V call is TRBV27, the J call TRBJ1-6; 8 nucleotides agree with TRBD1. Trimming at V came to 3 bases and at J to 8 bases, leaving 3 bases not matched to a gene. Germline CDR1 and CDR2: MNHEY and SMNVEV (reference sequence). CDR3 length: 14 residues. The CDR3 protein is CASSFGTGDSPLHF. CDR3 bases: TGTGCCAGCAGTTTCGGGACAGGAGATTCACCCCTCCACTTT.

The chain employs TRBV10-2 and TRBJ2-6, with no clear D. Germline CDR1 and CDR2: WSHSY and SAAADI. The CDR3 runs 16 residues. Trimming left V 3 bases short and J 0 bases short, with 9 bases between. CDR3 protein: CASSEHPGSGANVLTF. CDR3 nucleotides: TGCGCCAGCAGTGAACACCCTGGCTCTGGGGCCAACGTCCTGACTTTC.

The chain uses TRBV6-1 and TRBJ2-7; either TRBD1 or TRBD2 may supply D (6 bases each). This CDR3 is built from 18 residues. V lost 6 bases and J lost 2, with 26 bases in between. The germline CDR1 and CDR2 sequences are MNHNS and SASEGT. The CDR3 spells CASRYLDGGGTLPYEQYV. DNA of the CDR3: TGTGCCAGCAGGTACCTTGACGGAGGGGGGACCTTGCCCTACGAGCAGTACGTC.

This clonotype was recorded a few times. The genes are TRBV15 and TRBJ2-1; D not resolved. Germline V gene data show CDR1 as LNHNV and CDR2 as YYDKDF (reference sequence). The CDR3 consists of 14 residues. Trimming took off 6 bases at V and 5 bases at J, with 14 bases between the two ends. The chain's CDR3 is CATRETLRDNEQFF. The CDR3 coding sequence is TGTGCCACCAGAGAGACACTTCGAGACAATGAGCAGTTCTTC.

This clonotype was seen more than once but under ten times. The chain couples TRBV15 to TRBJ1-6; D gene uncertain. CDR1 LNHNV and CDR2 YYDKDF come from the germline V gene (reference sequence). With 4 bases removed from V and 11 bases from J, the gap between germline ends came to 12 bases. The CDR3 spans 13 residues. The CDR3 DNA reads TGTGCCACCAGCATCCGACCTGAGGCACCCCTCCACTTT. It yields the protein CATSIRPEAPLHF. The entire variable domain, with the rest obtained from reference TRBV15 and TRBJ1-6, is as follows: DAMVIQNPRYQVTQFGKPVTLSCSQTLNHNVMYWYQQKSSQAPKLLFHYYDKDFNNEADTPDNFQSRRPNTSFCFLDIRSPGLGDTAMYLCATSIRPEAPLHFGNGTRLTVT.

The CDR3 nucleotides are TGTGCCAGCAGTTTAGATTACCTTAACAGGGGGCCCGAAAAAGGAACTGAAGCTTTCTTT. Translation: CASSLDYLNRGPEKGTEAFF. The chain joins TRBV12-3 or TRBV12-4 to TRBJ1-1; 9 nucleotides align to TRBD1. V was clipped by 1 base and J by 5 bases; unmatched bases: 20. The CDR3 has 20 residues.

This clonotype appeared a few times. The rearrangement joins TRBV28 to TRBJ1-5; possible D gene TRBD1, 6 bases. The length of the CDR3 is 16 residues. V was trimmed by 3 bases and J by 6 bases, leaving 18 bases between them. Germline V lookup: CDR1 MDHEN, CDR2 SYDVKM. CDR3 sequence reads: CASSFPRGLGVQPQHF. The CDR3 DNA follows: TGTGCCAGCAGTTTCCCCAGGGGCTTAGGGGTTCAGCCCCAGCATTTT.

V gene TRBV20-1 combines with J gene TRBJ2-1, with 9 nucleotides matching TRBD2. CDR1 is DFQATT, CDR2 SNEGSKA, per germline (reference sequence). Trimming cost V 5 bases and J 5 bases; bases outside gene matches: 7. The CDR3 consists of 14 residues. The CDR3 sequence: CSADPGLAHNEQFF. The CDR3 bases are TGCAGTGCTGACCCGGGACTAGCCCACAATGAGCAGTTCTTC.

This clonotype has ten or more counts. The chain employs TRBV4-2 and TRBJ2-2; 11 bases match TRBD2. This CDR3 spans 16 amino acids. The germline V gene has CDR1 LGHNA and CDR2 YNFKEQ. V lost 4 bases to trimming and J lost 5 bases; unmatched junction nucleotides: 6. In DNA form, the CDR3 reads TGTGCCAGCAGCCCCCTGACTAGCGGGGATACCGGGGAGCTGTTTTTT. This gives the protein CASSPLTSGDTGELFF.

The sample holds a few counts of this clonotype. This chain connects TRBV6-5 to TRBJ2-3, with 8 nucleotides matching TRBD2. Germline CDR1 is MNHEY and CDR2 is SVGAGI. Trimming at V came to 6 bases and at J to 4 bases, leaving 3 bases not matched to a gene. The CDR3 sequence is 13 residues long. The CDR3 bases are TGTGCCAGCAGGGTCGGGGGGGCAGATACGCAGTATTTT. This codes for CASRVGGADTQYF.

J is TRBJ2-3 and V is TRBV3-1; 13 nucleotides match TRBD2. The CDR3 length is 18 residues. V lost 2 bases and J lost 0; bases outside the gene matches: 5. Per germline, CDR1 LGHDT and CDR2 YNNKEL (reference sequence). CDR3 bases: TGTGCCAGCAGCCAACGGTCGACTAGCGGGGGGAGCACAGATACGCAGTATTTT. Protein sequence: CASSQRSTSGGSTDTQYF.